This is a list of T cell receptor beta chains from one sample in a study of blood T cell repertoires in COVID-19. TCRdb's table, derived via immunoSEQ multiplex PCR, lists solely in-frame clones and lacks some. The sample has tens of thousands of clones; about four fifths are singletons. The sequenced material came from peripheral blood. These TCRs come from a woman in her sixties with acute or convalescent COVID-19. Both conserved end residues are part of each CDR3. Each record gives: CDR3 protein, CDR3 DNA, D gene, J gene, clone size, V gene. The D gene is left open where the match is weak. Clone size is shown for a subset of rows, as once, few, many or a class of expanded clone.

CDR3 protein: CAISESRGTEAFF; CDR3 DNA: TGTGCCATCAGTGAGTCCCGGGGCACTGAAGCTTTCTTT; D gene: .; J gene: TRBJ1-1; clone size: once; V gene: TRBV10-3
CDR3 protein: CASSEVQGSGNQPQHF; CDR3 DNA: TGTGCCAGCAGTGAAGTCCAGGGGTCAGGCAATCAGCCCCAGCATTTT; D gene: .; J gene: TRBJ1-5; clone size: .; V gene: TRBV6-1
CDR3 protein: CASTLNRASGGPLF; CDR3 DNA: TGTGCCAGTACCCTGAACCGGGCTAGCGGGGGCCCCCTCTTC; D gene: TRBD2; J gene: TRBJ2-7; clone size: .; V gene: TRBV19
CDR3 protein: CASSPQGTEAFF; CDR3 DNA: TGTGCCAGCAGCCCACAGGGAACTGAAGCTTTCTTT; D gene: .; J gene: TRBJ1-1; clone size: .; V gene: TRBV9
CDR3 protein: CASSQSQGGRVYGYTF; CDR3 DNA: TGCGCCAGCAGCCAAAGCCAGGGGGGAAGGGTCTATGGCTACACCTTC; D gene: TRBD1; J gene: TRBJ1-2; clone size: .; V gene: TRBV4-3
CDR3 protein: CASTPSAGRNEAFF; CDR3 DNA: TGTGCCAGCACCCCATCGGCAGGGCGCAATGAAGCTTTCTTT; D gene: .; J gene: TRBJ1-1; clone size: .; V gene: TRBV6-5
CDR3 protein: CASSSTQLPQHF; CDR3 DNA: TGTGCCAGCAGCTCCACACAATTGCCCCAGCATTTT; D gene: .; J gene: TRBJ1-5; clone size: once; V gene: TRBV7-9
CDR3 protein: CASSVGDRGRDTEAFF; CDR3 DNA: TGTGCCAGCAGCGTAGGGGACAGGGGGCGGGACACTGAAGCTTTCTTT; D gene: TRBD1; J gene: TRBJ1-1; clone size: .; V gene: TRBV9
CDR3 protein: CATSRDRRTGAEGYTF; CDR3 DNA: TGTGCCACCAGCAGAGATAGAAGGACAGGGGCGGAAGGCTACACCTTC; D gene: TRBD1; J gene: TRBJ1-2; clone size: .; V gene: TRBV15
CDR3 protein: CSVDRALSNNEQFF; CDR3 DNA: TGCAGCGTTGACAGAGCGTTATCCAACAATGAGCAGTTCTTC; D gene: .; J gene: TRBJ2-1; clone size: .; V gene: TRBV29-1
CDR3 protein: CASSYYGGPNTGELFF; CDR3 DNA: TGTGCCAGCAGTTACTACGGGGGGCCGAACACCGGGGAGCTGTTTTTT; D gene: .; J gene: TRBJ2-2; clone size: .; V gene: TRBV6-5
CDR3 protein: CASTWGTLSNQPQHF; CDR3 DNA: TGTGCCAGCACCTGGGGGACACTTAGCAATCAGCCCCAGCATTTT; D gene: .; J gene: TRBJ1-5; clone size: .; V gene: TRBV2
CDR3 protein: CASSPNRGGGDLGTQYF; CDR3 DNA: TGTGCCAGCAGCCCCAATCGGGGCGGGGGGGATCTAGGTACGCAGTATTTT; D gene: TRBD2; J gene: TRBJ2-3; clone size: .; V gene: TRBV7-9
CDR3 protein: CASSVRGLPYNSPLHF; CDR3 DNA: TGTGCCAGCAGTGTCAGGGGGCTTCCCTATAATTCACCCCTCCACTTT; D gene: TRBD1; J gene: TRBJ1-6; clone size: many; V gene: TRBV6-1
CDR3 protein: CASSPGRGVWETQYF; CDR3 DNA: TGTGCCAGCAGCCCAGGCAGGGGGGTCTGGGAGACCCAGTACTTC; D gene: .; J gene: TRBJ2-5; clone size: .; V gene: TRBV7-2
CDR3 protein: CASDILALYNEQFF; CDR3 DNA: TGTGCCAGCGATATTCTAGCGCTCTACAATGAGCAGTTCTTC; D gene: .; J gene: TRBJ2-1; clone size: .; V gene: TRBV6-5
CDR3 protein: CASSLIQGMNTEAFF; CDR3 DNA: TGTGCCAGCAGCCTCATACAGGGTATGAACACTGAAGCTTTCTTT; D gene: .; J gene: TRBJ1-1; clone size: once; V gene: TRBV9
CDR3 protein: CASSVGKGVSQPQHF; CDR3 DNA: TGTGCCAGCAGCGTAGGAAAGGGGGTATCTCAGCCCCAGCATTTT; D gene: .; J gene: TRBJ1-5; clone size: few; V gene: TRBV9
CDR3 protein: CASSGRTGCDEQYF; CDR3 DNA: TGTGCCAGCAGCGGCCGGACAGGGTGCGACGAGCAGTACTTC; D gene: .; J gene: TRBJ2-7; clone size: .; V gene: TRBV21-1
CDR3 protein: CASSLDRNSPLHF; CDR3 DNA: TGTGCCAGCAGTCTCGACAGGAATTCACCCCTCCACTTT; D gene: .; J gene: TRBJ1-6; clone size: .; V gene: TRBV2
CDR3 protein: CASSQGRTGQTSTDTQYF; CDR3 DNA: TGCGCCAGCAGCCAAGGGAGGACAGGGCAAACTAGCACAGATACGCAGTATTTT; D gene: TRBD1; J gene: TRBJ2-3; clone size: few; V gene: TRBV4-1
CDR3 protein: CAWSVQNGGTFQETQYF; CDR3 DNA: TGTGCCTGGAGTGTACAGAACGGGGGGACTTTCCAAGAGACCCAGTACTTC; D gene: TRBD2; J gene: TRBJ2-5; clone size: few; V gene: TRBV30
CDR3 protein: CASSPGLAGGPFAKNIQYF; CDR3 DNA: TGCGCCAGCAGCCCTGGACTAGCGGGGGGGCCTTTCGCCAAAAACATTCAGTACTTC; D gene: TRBD2; J gene: TRBJ2-4; clone size: .; V gene: TRBV5-1
CDR3 protein: CSVVSVTQWFF; CDR3 DNA: TGCAGCGTTGTATCAGTCACACAGTGGTTCTTC; D gene: .; J gene: TRBJ2-1; clone size: once; V gene: TRBV29-1
CDR3 protein: CASSRLTGTGREKLFF; CDR3 DNA: TGTGCCAGTAGTCGACTCACCGGGACAGGGAGAGAAAAACTGTTTTTT; D gene: TRBD1; J gene: TRBJ1-4; clone size: .; V gene: TRBV19
CDR3 protein: CASSSSTDTQYF; CDR3 DNA: TGTGCCAGCAGCTCTTCTACAGATACGCAGTATTTT; D gene: .; J gene: TRBJ2-3; clone size: .; V gene: TRBV7-9
CDR3 protein: CASSQDKGANGYTF; CDR3 DNA: TGTGCCAGCAGCCAAGATAAGGGGGCCAATGGCTACACCTTC; D gene: TRBD1; J gene: TRBJ1-2; clone size: .; V gene: TRBV3-1/TRBV3-2
CDR3 protein: CASSFLASQETQYF; CDR3 DNA: TGTGCCAGCAGTTTTTTGGCAAGTCAAGAGACCCAGTACTTC; D gene: .; J gene: TRBJ2-5; clone size: .; V gene: TRBV27
CDR3 protein: CASSQTTAIQETQYF; CDR3 DNA: TGTGCCAGCAGCCAAACGACAGCCATACAAGAGACCCAGTACTTC; D gene: .; J gene: TRBJ2-5; clone size: .; V gene: TRBV4-2
CDR3 protein: CASSPDRITYNEQFF; CDR3 DNA: TGCGCCAGCAGTCCGGACAGAATTACCTACAATGAGCAGTTCTTC; D gene: .; J gene: TRBJ2-1; clone size: .; V gene: TRBV5-1
CDR3 protein: CASSLGVEPNYGYTF; CDR3 DNA: TGCGCCAGCAGCTTGGGAGTGGAGCCTAACTATGGCTACACCTTC; D gene: .; J gene: TRBJ1-2; clone size: .; V gene: TRBV5-1
CDR3 protein: CASSFTGGSEPLHF; CDR3 DNA: TGCGCCAGCAGCTTTACAGGCGGCTCAGAACCCCTCCACTTT; D gene: .; J gene: TRBJ1-6; clone size: .; V gene: TRBV5-1
CDR3 protein: CASSRRGAWNEQFF; CDR3 DNA: TGTGCCAGCAGCCGCAGGGGCGCATGGAATGAGCAGTTCTTC; D gene: .; J gene: TRBJ2-1; clone size: .; V gene: TRBV5-6
CDR3 protein: CASSLSWGGVDTEAFF; CDR3 DNA: TGTGCCAGCAGCTTAAGTTGGGGGGGCGTAGACACTGAAGCTTTCTTT; D gene: .; J gene: TRBJ1-1; clone size: once; V gene: TRBV7-8
CDR3 protein: CASSYGTSGSTDTQYF; CDR3 DNA: TGTGCCAGCAGTTACGGGACTAGCGGGAGCACAGATACGCAGTATTTT; D gene: TRBD2; J gene: TRBJ2-3; clone size: .; V gene: TRBV6-2/TRBV6-3
CDR3 protein: CASSPPVTDEQFF; CDR3 DNA: TGTGCCAGCTCACCACCAGTTACAGATGAGCAGTTCTTC; D gene: .; J gene: TRBJ2-1; clone size: .; V gene: TRBV18
CDR3 protein: CASSEPWASEQFF; CDR3 DNA: TGTGCCAGCAGTGAACCGTGGGCCAGCGAGCAGTTCTTC; D gene: .; J gene: TRBJ2-1; clone size: .; V gene: TRBV2
CDR3 protein: CATTGSSNTGELFF; CDR3 DNA: TGTGCCACTACGGGATCCTCGAACACCGGGGAGCTGTTTTTT; D gene: .; J gene: TRBJ2-2; clone size: .; V gene: TRBV24-1
CDR3 protein: CASSPDRGIYGYTF; CDR3 DNA: TGTGCCAGCTCACCGGACAGGGGAATCTATGGCTACACCTTC; D gene: TRBD1; J gene: TRBJ1-2; clone size: .; V gene: TRBV18
CDR3 protein: CSVRTGSEDTEAFF; CDR3 DNA: TGCAGCGTTAGGACAGGGAGTGAGGACACTGAAGCTTTCTTT; D gene: TRBD1; J gene: TRBJ1-1; clone size: .; V gene: TRBV29-1
CDR3 protein: CASSWAGGLYNSPLHF; CDR3 DNA: TGTGCCAGCAGTTGGGCGGGCGGCCTGTATAATTCACCCCTCCACTTT; D gene: .; J gene: TRBJ1-6; clone size: .; V gene: TRBV6-5
CDR3 protein: CATEDRANSNQPQHF; CDR3 DNA: TGTGCCACTGAAGACAGGGCAAATAGCAATCAGCCCCAGCATTTT; D gene: TRBD1; J gene: TRBJ1-5; clone size: .; V gene: TRBV6-6
CDR3 protein: CASSPPTGGQETQYF; CDR3 DNA: TGTGCCAGCTCACCACCCACAGGGGGTCAAGAGACCCAGTACTTC; D gene: TRBD1; J gene: TRBJ2-5; clone size: .; V gene: TRBV18
CDR3 protein: CASSLVPQGNSGNTIYF; CDR3 DNA: TGCGCCAGCAGCTTGGTACCACAGGGAAACTCTGGAAACACCATATATTTT; D gene: .; J gene: TRBJ1-3; clone size: .; V gene: TRBV5-1
CDR3 protein: CASSARGENTEAFF; CDR3 DNA: TGTGCCAGCAGCGCCAGGGGTGAGAACACTGAAGCTTTCTTT; D gene: .; J gene: TRBJ1-1; clone size: .; V gene: TRBV6-5
CDR3 protein: CAWAYRDRLNYGYTF; CDR3 DNA: TGTGCCTGGGCATACCGGGACAGACTTAACTATGGCTACACCTTC; D gene: TRBD1; J gene: TRBJ1-2; clone size: .; V gene: TRBV30
CDR3 protein: CASRRRVLTEAFF; CDR3 DNA: TGTGCCAGCAGGAGGAGGGTACTCACTGAAGCTTTCTTT; D gene: .; J gene: TRBJ1-1; clone size: once; V gene: TRBV28
CDR3 protein: CASSSYSGNEQFF; CDR3 DNA: TGTGCCAGCAGCTCCTACTCGGGAAATGAGCAGTTCTTC; D gene: .; J gene: TRBJ2-1; clone size: .; V gene: TRBV5-4
CDR3 protein: CASRSGMRYGYTF; CDR3 DNA: TGTGCCAGCAGAAGCGGGATGAGATATGGCTACACCTTC; D gene: .; J gene: TRBJ1-2; clone size: once; V gene: TRBV11-2
CDR3 protein: CASSQDVGQVTGELFF; CDR3 DNA: TGCGCCAGCAGCCAAGATGTAGGACAGGTCACCGGGGAGCTGTTTTTT; D gene: TRBD1; J gene: TRBJ2-2; clone size: .; V gene: TRBV4-3
CDR3 protein: CASSPPGQGANQPQHF; CDR3 DNA: TGTGCCAGCAGTCCCCCGGGACAGGGGGCGAATCAGCCCCAGCATTTT; D gene: TRBD1; J gene: TRBJ1-5; clone size: .; V gene: TRBV28
CDR3 protein: CASSRPGQGNEKLFF; CDR3 DNA: TGTGCCAGCAGTCGACCAGGACAGGGAAATGAAAAACTGTTTTTT; D gene: TRBD1; J gene: TRBJ1-4; clone size: .; V gene: TRBV6-6
CDR3 protein: CASSLGDRGGGYTF; CDR3 DNA: TGTGCCAGCAGCTTAGGGGACAGGGGCGGTGGCTACACCTTC; D gene: TRBD1; J gene: TRBJ1-2; clone size: .; V gene: TRBV7-2
CDR3 protein: CASNLDRPGYGYTF; CDR3 DNA: TGTGCCAGTAATCTGGACAGGCCCGGTTACGGCTACACCTTC; D gene: TRBD1; J gene: TRBJ1-2; clone size: once; V gene: TRBV19
CDR3 protein: CASSQDEGGLETQYF; CDR3 DNA: TGTGCCAGCAGCCAAGATGAAGGGGGCTTGGAGACCCAGTACTTC; D gene: TRBD1; J gene: TRBJ2-5; clone size: .; V gene: TRBV14
CDR3 protein: CASGEGLRDTQYF; CDR3 DNA: TGTGCCTCCGGAGAAGGATTAAGAGATACGCAGTATTTT; D gene: .; J gene: TRBJ2-3; clone size: .; V gene: TRBV12-3/TRBV12-4
CDR3 protein: CAIKQAPNTGELFF; CDR3 DNA: TGTGCCATCAAACAGGCTCCGAACACCGGGGAGCTGTTTTTT; D gene: .; J gene: TRBJ2-2; clone size: .; V gene: TRBV10-3
CDR3 protein: CASSLDRGLGYTF; CDR3 DNA: TGCGCCAGCAGTCTTGACAGGGGGCTTGGCTACACCTTC; D gene: TRBD1; J gene: TRBJ1-2; clone size: .; V gene: TRBV10-1
CDR3 protein: CASSPNRTPNYGYTF; CDR3 DNA: TGTGCCAGCAGCCCGAACAGGACGCCAAACTATGGCTACACCTTC; D gene: .; J gene: TRBJ1-2; clone size: few; V gene: TRBV7-9